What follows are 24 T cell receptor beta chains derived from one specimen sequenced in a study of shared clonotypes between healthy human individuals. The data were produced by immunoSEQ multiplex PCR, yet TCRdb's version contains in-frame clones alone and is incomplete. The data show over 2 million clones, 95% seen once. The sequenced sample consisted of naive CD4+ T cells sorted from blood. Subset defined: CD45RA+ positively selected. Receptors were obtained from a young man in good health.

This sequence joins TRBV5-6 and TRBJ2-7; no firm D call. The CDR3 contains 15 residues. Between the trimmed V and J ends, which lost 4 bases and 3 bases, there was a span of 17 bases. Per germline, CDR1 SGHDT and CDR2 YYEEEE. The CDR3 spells CASSRPSPVVYEQYF. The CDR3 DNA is TGTGCCAGCAGCCGGCCGTCTCCAGTGGTCTACGAGCAGTACTTC.

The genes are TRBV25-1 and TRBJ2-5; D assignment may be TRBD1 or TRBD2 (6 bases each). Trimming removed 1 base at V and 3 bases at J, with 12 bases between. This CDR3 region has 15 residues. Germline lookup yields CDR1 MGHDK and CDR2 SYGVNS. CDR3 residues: CASSEWGRLEETQYF. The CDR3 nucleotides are TGTGCCAGCAGTGAATGGGGGCGACTAGAAGAGACCCAGTACTTC.

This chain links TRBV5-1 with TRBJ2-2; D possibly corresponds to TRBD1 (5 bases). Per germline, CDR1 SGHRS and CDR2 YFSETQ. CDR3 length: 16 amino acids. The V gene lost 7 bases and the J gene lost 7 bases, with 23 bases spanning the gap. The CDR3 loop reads CASCLGATTLDGELFF. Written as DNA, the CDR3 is TGCGCCAGCTGTCTAGGGGCGACAACCCTTGACGGGGAGCTGTTTTTT. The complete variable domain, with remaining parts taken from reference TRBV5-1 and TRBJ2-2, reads KAGVTQTPRYLIKTRGQQVTLSCSPISGHRSVSWYQQTPGQGLQFLFEYFSETQRNKGNFPGRFSGRQFSNSRSEMNVSTLELGDSALYLCASCLGATTLDGELFFGEGSRLTVL.

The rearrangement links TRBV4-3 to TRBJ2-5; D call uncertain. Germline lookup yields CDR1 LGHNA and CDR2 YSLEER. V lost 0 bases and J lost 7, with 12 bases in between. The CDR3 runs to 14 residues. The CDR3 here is CASSQDSRTGTQYF. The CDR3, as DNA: TGCGCCAGCAGCCAAGATAGTAGGACGGGGACCCAGTACTTC.

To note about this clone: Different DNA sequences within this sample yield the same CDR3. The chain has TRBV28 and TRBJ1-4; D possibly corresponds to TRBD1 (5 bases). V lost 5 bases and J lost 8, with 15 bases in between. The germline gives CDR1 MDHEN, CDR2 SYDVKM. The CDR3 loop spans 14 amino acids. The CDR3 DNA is TGTGCCAGCAGTCCCGGGACGGTGGACGAAAAACTGTTTTTT. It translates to CASSPGTVDEKLFF.

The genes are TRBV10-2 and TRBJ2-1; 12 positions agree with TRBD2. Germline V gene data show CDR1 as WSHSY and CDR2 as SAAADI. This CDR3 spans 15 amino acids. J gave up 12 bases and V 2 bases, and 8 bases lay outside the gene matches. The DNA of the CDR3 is TGCGCCAGCAGTGAGCCTAGCGGGAGGGCCAGGGCGCAGTTCTTC. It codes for CASSEPSGRARAQFF.

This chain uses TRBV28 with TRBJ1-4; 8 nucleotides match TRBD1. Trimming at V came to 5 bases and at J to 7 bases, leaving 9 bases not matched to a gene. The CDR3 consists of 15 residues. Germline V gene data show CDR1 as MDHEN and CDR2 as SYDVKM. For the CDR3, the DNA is TGTGCCAGCAGTGTAGCAGGGGGCGTCGGTGAAAAACTGTTTTTT. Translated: CASSVAGGVGEKLFF.

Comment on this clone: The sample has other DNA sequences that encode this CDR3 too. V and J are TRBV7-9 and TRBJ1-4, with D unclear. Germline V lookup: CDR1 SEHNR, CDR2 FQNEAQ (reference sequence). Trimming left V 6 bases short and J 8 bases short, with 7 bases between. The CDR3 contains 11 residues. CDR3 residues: CASSPGEKLFF. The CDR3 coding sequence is TGTGCCAGCAGTCCTGGAGAAAAACTGTTTTTT.

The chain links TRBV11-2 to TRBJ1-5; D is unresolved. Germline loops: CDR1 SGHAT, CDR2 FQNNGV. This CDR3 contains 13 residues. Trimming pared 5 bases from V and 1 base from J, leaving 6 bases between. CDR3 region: CASSPLSNQPQHF. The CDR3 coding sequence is TGTGCCAGCAGCCCTTTAAGCAATCAGCCCCAGCATTTT.

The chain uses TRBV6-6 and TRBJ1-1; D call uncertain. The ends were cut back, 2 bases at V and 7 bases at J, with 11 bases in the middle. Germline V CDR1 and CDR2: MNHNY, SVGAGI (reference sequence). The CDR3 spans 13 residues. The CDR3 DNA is TGTGCCAGCAGTTACGAAGGGAGAGGTGAAGCTTTCTTT. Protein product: CASSYEGRGEAFF.

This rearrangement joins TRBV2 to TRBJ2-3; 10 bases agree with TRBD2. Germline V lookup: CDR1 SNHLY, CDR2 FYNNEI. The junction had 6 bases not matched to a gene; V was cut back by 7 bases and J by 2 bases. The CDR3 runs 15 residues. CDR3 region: CASMGTSAYTDTQYF. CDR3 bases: TGTGCCAGCATGGGGACTAGCGCCTACACAGATACGCAGTATTTT.

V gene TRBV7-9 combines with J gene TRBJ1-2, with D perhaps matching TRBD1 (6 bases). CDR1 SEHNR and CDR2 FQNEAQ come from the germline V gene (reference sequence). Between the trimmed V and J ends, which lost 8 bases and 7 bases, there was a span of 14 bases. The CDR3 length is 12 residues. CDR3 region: CASSQGGSGYTF. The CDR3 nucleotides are TGTGCCAGCTCACAGGGAGGTTCTGGCTACACCTTC.

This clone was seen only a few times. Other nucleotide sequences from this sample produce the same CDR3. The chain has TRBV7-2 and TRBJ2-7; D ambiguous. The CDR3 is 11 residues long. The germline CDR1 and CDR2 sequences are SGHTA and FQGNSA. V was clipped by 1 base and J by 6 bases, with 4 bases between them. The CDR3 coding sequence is TGTGCCAGCAGCTTAGAGTCCGAGCAGTACTTC. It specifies CASSLESEQYF. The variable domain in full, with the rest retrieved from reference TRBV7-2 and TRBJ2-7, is GAGVSQSPSNKVTEKGKDVELRCDPISGHTALYWYRQSLGQGLEFLIYFQGNSAPDKSGLPSDRFSAERTGGSVSTLTIQRTQQEDSAVYLCASSLESEQYFGPGTRLTVT.

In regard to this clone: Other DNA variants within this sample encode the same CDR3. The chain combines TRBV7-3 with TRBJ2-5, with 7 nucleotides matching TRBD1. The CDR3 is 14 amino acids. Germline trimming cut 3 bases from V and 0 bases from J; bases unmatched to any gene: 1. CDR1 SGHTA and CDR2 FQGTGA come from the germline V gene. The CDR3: CASSLDRYQETQYF. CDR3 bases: TGTGCCAGCAGCTTGGACAGGTACCAAGAGACCCAGTACTTC.

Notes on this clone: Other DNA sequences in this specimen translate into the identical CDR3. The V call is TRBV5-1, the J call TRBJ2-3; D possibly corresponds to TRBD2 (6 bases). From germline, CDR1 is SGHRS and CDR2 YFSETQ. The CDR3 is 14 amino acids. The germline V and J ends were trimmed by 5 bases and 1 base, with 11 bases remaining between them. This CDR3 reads CASSSGRGTDTQYF. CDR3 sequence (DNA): TGCGCCAGCAGTAGCGGACGCGGCACAGATACGCAGTATTTT.

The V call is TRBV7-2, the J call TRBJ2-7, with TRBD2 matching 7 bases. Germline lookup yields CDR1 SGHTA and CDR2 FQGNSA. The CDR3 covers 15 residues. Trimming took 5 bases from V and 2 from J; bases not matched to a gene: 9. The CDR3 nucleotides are TGTGCCAGCAGCCCAGCCGGGACTATTGCCTACGAGCAGTACTTC. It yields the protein CASSPAGTIAYEQYF. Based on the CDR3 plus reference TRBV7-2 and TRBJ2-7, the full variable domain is GAGVSQSPSNKVTEKGKDVELRCDPISGHTALYWYRQSLGQGLEFLIYFQGNSAPDKSGLPSDRFSAERTGGSVSTLTIQRTQQEDSAVYLCASSPAGTIAYEQYFGPGTRLTVT.

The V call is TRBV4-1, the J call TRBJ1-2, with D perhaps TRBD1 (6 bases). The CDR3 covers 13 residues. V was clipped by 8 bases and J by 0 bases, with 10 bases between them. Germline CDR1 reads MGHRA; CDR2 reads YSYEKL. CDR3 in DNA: TGCGCCAGCCGGGGGGCTTCTAACTATGGCTACACCTTC. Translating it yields CASRGASNYGYTF.

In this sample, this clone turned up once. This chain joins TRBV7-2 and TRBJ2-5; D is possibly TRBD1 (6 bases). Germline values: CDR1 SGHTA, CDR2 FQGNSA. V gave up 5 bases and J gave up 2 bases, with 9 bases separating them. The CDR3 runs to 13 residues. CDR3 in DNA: TGTGCCAGCAGCCAGGACAGACAAGAGACCCAGTACTTC. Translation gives CASSQDRQETQYF.

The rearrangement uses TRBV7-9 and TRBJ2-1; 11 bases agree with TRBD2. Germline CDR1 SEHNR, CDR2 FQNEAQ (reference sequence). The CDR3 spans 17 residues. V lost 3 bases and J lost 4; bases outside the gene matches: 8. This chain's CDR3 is CASSFSLGLAAYNEQFF. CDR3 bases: TGTGCCAGCAGCTTCTCCCTGGGACTAGCGGCGTACAATGAGCAGTTCTTC.

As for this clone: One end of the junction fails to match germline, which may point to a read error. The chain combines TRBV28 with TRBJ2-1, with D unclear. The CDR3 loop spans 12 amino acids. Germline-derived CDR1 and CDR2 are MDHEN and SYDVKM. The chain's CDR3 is CASGSTRVFAVF. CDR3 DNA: TGTGCCAGCGGTTCCACCCGGGTTTTTGCGGTCTTC.

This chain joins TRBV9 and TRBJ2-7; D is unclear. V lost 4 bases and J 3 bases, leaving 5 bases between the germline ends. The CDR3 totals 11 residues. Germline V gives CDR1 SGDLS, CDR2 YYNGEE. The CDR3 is CASSPYYEQYF. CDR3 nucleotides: TGTGCCAGCAGCCCTTACTACGAGCAGTACTTC.

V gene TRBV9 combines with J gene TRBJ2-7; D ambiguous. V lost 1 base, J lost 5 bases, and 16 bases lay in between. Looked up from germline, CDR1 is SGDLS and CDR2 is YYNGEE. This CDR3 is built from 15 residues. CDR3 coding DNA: TGTGCCAGCAGCGTAAGGTCCGCAGGCGTCCACGAGCAGTACTTC. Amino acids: CASSVRSAGVHEQYF.

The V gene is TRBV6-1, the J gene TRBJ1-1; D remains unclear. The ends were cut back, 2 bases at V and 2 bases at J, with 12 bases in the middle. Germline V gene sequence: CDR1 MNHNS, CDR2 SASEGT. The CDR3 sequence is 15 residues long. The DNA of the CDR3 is TGTGCCAGCAGTGAAAGTCTTCACTCCAACACTGAAGCTTTCTTT. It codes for CASSESLHSNTEAFF.

The CDR3, as DNA: TGTGCCAGCTCACCACCGGGCAGGGTAGAGTACGGCTACACCTTC. Translation: CASSPPGRVEYGYTF. This chain uses TRBV18 with TRBJ1-2, with D perhaps TRBD1 (5 bases). The CDR3 runs 15 residues. V was cut by 0 bases and J by 8 bases, with 16 bases left in between. Per germline, CDR1 KGHSH and CDR2 LQKENI.